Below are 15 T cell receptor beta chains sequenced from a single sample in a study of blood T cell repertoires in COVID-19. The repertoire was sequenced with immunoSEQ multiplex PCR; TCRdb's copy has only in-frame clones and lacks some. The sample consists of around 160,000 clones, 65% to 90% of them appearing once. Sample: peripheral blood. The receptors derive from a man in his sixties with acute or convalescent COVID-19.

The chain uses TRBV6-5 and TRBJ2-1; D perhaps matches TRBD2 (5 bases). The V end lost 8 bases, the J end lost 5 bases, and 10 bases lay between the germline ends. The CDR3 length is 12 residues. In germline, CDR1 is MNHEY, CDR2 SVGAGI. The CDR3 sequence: CASEGNNNEQFF. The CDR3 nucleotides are TGTGCCAGCGAGGGTAACAACAATGAGCAGTTCTTC.

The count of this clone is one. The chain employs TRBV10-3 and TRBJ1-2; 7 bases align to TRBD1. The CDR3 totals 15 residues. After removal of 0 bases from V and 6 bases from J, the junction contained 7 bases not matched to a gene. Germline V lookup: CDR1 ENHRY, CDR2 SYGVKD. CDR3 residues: CAISESMDRPHGYTF. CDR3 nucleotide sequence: TGTGCCATCAGTGAGTCGATGGACAGGCCCCATGGCTACACCTTC.

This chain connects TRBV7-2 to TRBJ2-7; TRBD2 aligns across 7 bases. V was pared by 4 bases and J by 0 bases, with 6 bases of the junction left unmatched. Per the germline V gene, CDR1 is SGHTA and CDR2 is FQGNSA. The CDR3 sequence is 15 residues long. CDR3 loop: CASSSGLGSSYEQYF. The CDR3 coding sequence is TGTGCCAGCAGCTCAGGACTAGGGAGCTCCTACGAGCAGTACTTC.

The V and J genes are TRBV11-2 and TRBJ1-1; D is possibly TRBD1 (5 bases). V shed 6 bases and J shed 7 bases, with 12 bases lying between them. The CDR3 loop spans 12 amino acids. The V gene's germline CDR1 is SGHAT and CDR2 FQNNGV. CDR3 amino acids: CASRDPGGEAFF. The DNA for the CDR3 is TGTGCCAGCAGAGACCCGGGGGGTGAAGCTTTCTTT.

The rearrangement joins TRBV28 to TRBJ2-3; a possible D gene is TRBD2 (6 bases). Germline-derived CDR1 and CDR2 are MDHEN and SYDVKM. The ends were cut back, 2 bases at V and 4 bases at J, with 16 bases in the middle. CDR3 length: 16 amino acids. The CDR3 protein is CASSLMGGGASDTQYF. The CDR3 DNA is TGTGCCAGCAGTTTAATGGGCGGAGGGGCCTCAGATACGCAGTATTTT.

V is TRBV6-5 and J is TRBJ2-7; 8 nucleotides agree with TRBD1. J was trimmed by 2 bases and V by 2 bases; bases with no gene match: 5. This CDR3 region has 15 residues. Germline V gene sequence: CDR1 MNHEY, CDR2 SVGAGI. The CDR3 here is CASSYTDRGPYEQYF. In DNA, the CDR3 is TGTGCCAGCAGTTACACAGACAGGGGACCCTACGAGCAGTACTTC.

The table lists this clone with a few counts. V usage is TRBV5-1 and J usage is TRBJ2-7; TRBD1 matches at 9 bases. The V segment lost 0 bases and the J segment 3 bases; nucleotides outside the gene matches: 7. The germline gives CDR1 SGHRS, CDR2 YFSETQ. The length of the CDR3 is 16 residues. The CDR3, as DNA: TGCGCCAGCAGCTTGGGTCCCGGGACAGGGATCTACGAGCAGTACTTC. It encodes CASSLGPGTGIYEQYF. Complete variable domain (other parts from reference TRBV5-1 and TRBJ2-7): KAGVTQTPRYLIKTRGQQVTLSCSPISGHRSVSWYQQTPGQGLQFLFEYFSETQRNKGNFPGRFSGRQFSNSRSEMNVSTLELGDSALYLCASSLGPGTGIYEQYFGPGTRLTVT.

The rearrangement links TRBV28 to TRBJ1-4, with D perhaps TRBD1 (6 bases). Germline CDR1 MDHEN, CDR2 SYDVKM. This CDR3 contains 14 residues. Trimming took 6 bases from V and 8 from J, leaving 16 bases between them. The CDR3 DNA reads TGTGCCAGCAGCCTGGGGGGGGCAGAGGAAAAACTGTTTTTT. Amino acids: CASSLGGAEEKLFF.

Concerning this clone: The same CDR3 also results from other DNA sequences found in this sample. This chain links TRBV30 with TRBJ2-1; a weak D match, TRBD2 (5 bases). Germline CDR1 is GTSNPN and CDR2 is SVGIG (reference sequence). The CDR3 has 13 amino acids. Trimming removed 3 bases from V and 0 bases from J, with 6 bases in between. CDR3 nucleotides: TGTGCCTGGAGCCGGGGCTCCTACAATGAGCAGTTCTTC. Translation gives CAWSRGSYNEQFF.

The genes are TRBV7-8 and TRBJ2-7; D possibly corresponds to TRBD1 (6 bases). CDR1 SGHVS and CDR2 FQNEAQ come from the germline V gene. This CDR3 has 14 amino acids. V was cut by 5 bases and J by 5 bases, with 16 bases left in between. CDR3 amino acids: CASSHAARGNEQYF. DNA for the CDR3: TGTGCCAGCAGCCACGCCGCCAGGGGCAACGAGCAGTACTTC.

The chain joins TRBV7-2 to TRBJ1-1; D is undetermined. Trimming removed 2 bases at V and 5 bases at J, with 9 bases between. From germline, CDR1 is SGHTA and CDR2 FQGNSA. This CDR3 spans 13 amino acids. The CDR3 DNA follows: TGTGCCAGCAGCTTAAGAGGTCGAACTGAAGCTTTCTTT. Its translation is CASSLRGRTEAFF.

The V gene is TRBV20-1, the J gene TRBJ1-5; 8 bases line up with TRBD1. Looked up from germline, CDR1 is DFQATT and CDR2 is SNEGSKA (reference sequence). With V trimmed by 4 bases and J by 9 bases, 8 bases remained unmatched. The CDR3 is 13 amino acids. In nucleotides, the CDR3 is TGCAGTGCTATTGACAGGGGCGAACGGCCCCAGCATTTT. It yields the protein CSAIDRGERPQHF.

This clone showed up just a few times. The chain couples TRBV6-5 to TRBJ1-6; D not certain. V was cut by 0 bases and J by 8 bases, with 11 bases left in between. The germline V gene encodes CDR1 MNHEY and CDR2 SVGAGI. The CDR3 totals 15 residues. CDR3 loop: CASSYSAVKDSPLHF. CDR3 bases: TGTGCCAGCAGTTACTCTGCGGTAAAGGATTCACCCCTCCACTTT.

CDR3 sequence reads: CAISESTSADTQYF. DNA of the CDR3: TGTGCCATCAGTGAGTCGACTAGCGCGGATACGCAGTATTTT. The chain uses TRBV10-3 and TRBJ2-3, with TRBD2 matching over 8 bases. The CDR3 runs to 14 residues. J was trimmed by 6 bases and V by 0 bases; bases with no gene match: 2. Germline loops: CDR1 ENHRY, CDR2 SYGVKD.

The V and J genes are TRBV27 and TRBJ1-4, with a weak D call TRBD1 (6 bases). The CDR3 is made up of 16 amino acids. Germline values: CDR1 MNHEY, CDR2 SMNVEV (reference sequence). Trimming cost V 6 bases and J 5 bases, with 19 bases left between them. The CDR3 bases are TGTGCCAGCAGCCTGGGCAGGGGAGTGAGGAATGAAAAACTGTTTTTT. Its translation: CASSLGRGVRNEKLFF.